These T cell receptor beta chains were read from a single sample in a study of blood T cell repertoires in COVID-19. Here immunoSEQ multiplex PCR was the method, and the copy in TCRdb shows in-frame clones only, minus some. The sample contains roughly 100,000 clones, roughly 76% of which appear only once. The specimen was peripheral blood. These receptors were obtained from a woman between 65 and 79 years old with acute or convalescent COVID-19. Both conserved end residues are part of each CDR3. A D gene is named only where the DNA matches it firmly. Only part of the rows carry a size: once, few, many, or a class if the clone is expanded.

d_call j_call clone_size v_call cdr3_aa cdr3_nt
TRBD1 TRBJ1-2 NA TRBV4-2 CASSQEEGGQGEGYGYTF TGTGCCAGCAGCCAAGAAGAGGGGGGACAGGGGGAGGGCTATGGCTACACCTTC
TRBD1 TRBJ2-3 NA TRBV28 CASTRQGYTDTQYF TGTGCCAGCACCCGACAGGGGTACACAGATACGCAGTATTTT
TRBD1 TRBJ1-1 NA TRBV23-1 CASSHDRGRGTEAFF TGCGCCAGCAGTCATGACAGGGGGCGGGGCACTGAAGCTTTCTTT
NA TRBJ2-2 NA TRBV6-2/TRBV6-3 CASSWERQENTGELFF TGTGCCAGCAGTTGGGAAAGACAGGAGAACACCGGGGAGCTGTTTTTT
TRBD2 TRBJ2-1 once TRBV29-1 CSVYALREGTEQFF TGCAGCGTGTACGCACTGAGGGAGGGGACTGAGCAGTTCTTC
NA TRBJ1-1 NA TRBV27 CASSLQSGRVNTEAFF TGTGCCAGCAGTTTGCAGTCGGGAAGGGTGAACACTGAAGCTTTCTTT
TRBD2 TRBJ2-1 NA TRBV6-2/TRBV6-3 CASSYWAPGGDEQFF TGTGCCAGCAGTTACTGGGCCCCGGGGGGGGATGAGCAGTTCTTC
NA TRBJ2-1 NA TRBV7-9 CASSLGGVSSYNEQFF TGTGCCAGCAGCTTAGGGGGCGTCAGCTCCTACAATGAGCAGTTCTTC
NA TRBJ1-4 NA TRBV10-3 CAISETDRLNEKLFF TGTGCCATCAGTGAGACGGACAGACTTAATGAAAAACTGTTTTTT
NA TRBJ1-1 NA TRBV6-4 CASSLSWNTEAFF TGTGCCAGCAGTCTGTCTTGGAACACTGAAGCTTTCTTT
TRBD1 TRBJ1-3 NA TRBV4-1 CASSQGQGARNTIYF TGCGCCAGCAGCCAAGGACAGGGGGCAAGGAACACCATATATTTT
NA TRBJ1-5 NA TRBV3-1/TRBV3-2 CASSQAGGQPQHF TGTGCCAGCAGCCAAGCGGGTGGCCAGCCCCAGCATTTT
NA TRBJ1-5 NA TRBV5-8 CASSLEQPNPQPQHF TGTGCCAGCAGCTTGGAACAGCCCAACCCTCAGCCCCAGCATTTT
TRBD2 TRBJ2-2 NA TRBV10-3 CAISAGTSGGAKTGELFF TGTGCCATCAGTGCCGGGACTAGCGGGGGGGCCAAGACCGGGGAGCTGTTTTTT
NA TRBJ1-2 NA TRBV19 CASTLGINYGYTF TGTGCCAGTACCCTCGGTATTAACTATGGCTACACCTTC
TRBD1 TRBJ2-7 NA TRBV2 CASRAGTGASNEQYF TGTGCCAGCAGAGCCGGGACAGGGGCATCTAACGAGCAGTACTTC
TRBD1 TRBJ1-1 NA TRBV6-5 CASRRQGVTEAFF TGTGCCAGCAGAAGACAGGGGGTCACTGAAGCTTTCTTT
TRBD2 TRBJ2-3 NA TRBV5-6 CASSFGGRTDTQYF TGTGCCAGCAGCTTTGGCGGGAGAACGGATACGCAGTATTTT
TRBD2 TRBJ2-1 NA TRBV11-2 CASSSRLAGYNEQFF TGTGCCAGCAGCTCTCGACTAGCGGGGTACAATGAGCAGTTCTTC
NA TRBJ2-3 NA TRBV4-3 CASSQGNREDTQYF TGCGCCAGCAGCCAGGGGAACAGGGAAGATACGCAGTATTTT
NA TRBJ1-2 NA TRBV21-1 CASSKDRDGYGYTF TGTGCCAGCAGCAAAGACAGGGACGGCTATGGCTACACCTTC
TRBD1 TRBJ2-5 NA TRBV7-8 CASSLAYRTGYQETQYF TGTGCCAGCAGCTTAGCCTACCGGACAGGGTACCAAGAGACCCAGTACTTC
NA TRBJ2-2 NA TRBV7-9 CASSQTGNTGELFF TGTGCCAGCAGCCAAACAGGGAACACCGGGGAGCTGTTTTTT
NA TRBJ1-5 NA TRBV2 CASRLEQGGGQPQHF TGTGCCAGCCGGCTAGAACAGGGTGGCGGTCAGCCCCAGCATTTT
TRBD1 TRBJ1-2 NA TRBV27 CASSLGPGTGSYGYTF TGTGCCAGCAGTTTAGGGCCCGGGACAGGTTCCTATGGCTACACCTTC
NA TRBJ2-1 NA TRBV7-2 CASSLVYSGTPSNNEQFF TGTGCCAGCAGCTTAGTATATTCGGGGACTCCGTCTAACAATGAGCAGTTCTTC
NA TRBJ2-5 NA TRBV19 CASSIRGAIQETQYF TGTGCCAGTAGTATACGGGGGGCTATCCAAGAGACCCAGTACTTC
NA TRBJ1-3 NA TRBV21-1 CASTYYQGSGNTIYF TGTGCCAGCACCTATTACCAGGGTTCTGGAAACACCATATATTTT
TRBD1 TRBJ2-2 NA TRBV11-2 CASSVDRGRTGELFF TGTGCCAGCAGCGTAGACAGGGGAAGGACCGGGGAGCTGTTTTTT
TRBD2 TRBJ2-1 NA TRBV5-4 CASSSGGGSYNEQFF TGTGCCAGCAGCAGCGGGGGGGGCTCCTACAATGAGCAGTTCTTC
NA TRBJ1-1 NA TRBV3-1/TRBV3-2 CASSQSAGAEVTEAFF TGTGCCAGCAGCCAGAGTGCGGGAGCCGAGGTAACTGAAGCTTTCTTT
TRBD1 TRBJ1-2 NA TRBV2 CASNRQGAHYGYTF TGTGCCAGCAATCGACAGGGGGCTCACTATGGCTACACCTTC
TRBD2 TRBJ2-1 NA TRBV9 CASSPRLLAGEVEQFF TGTGCCAGCAGCCCCCGCCTCCTAGCGGGAGAAGTGGAGCAGTTCTTC
NA TRBJ2-2 NA TRBV5-8 CASSRNRANTGELFF TGTGCCAGCAGCCGTAACAGGGCTAACACCGGGGAGCTGTTTTTT
TRBD1 TRBJ2-6 NA TRBV10-3 CATKSSGTGAPEANVLTF TGTGCCACAAAATCTTCCGGGACAGGGGCTCCAGAGGCCAACGTCCTGACTTTC
TRBD1 TRBJ1-5 NA TRBV9 CASSYGTANQPQHF TGTGCCAGCAGCTACGGGACAGCAAATCAGCCCCAGCATTTT
NA TRBJ2-3 NA TRBV5-4 CASSSKTTTTDTQYF TGTGCCAGCAGTTCTAAGACTACCACCACAGATACGCAGTATTTT
TRBD1 TRBJ1-1 NA TRBV7-9 CASSLAGDRGTEAFF TGTGCCAGCAGCTTAGCGGGGGACAGGGGCACTGAAGCTTTCTTT
NA TRBJ2-7 NA TRBV27 CASSLRGGTTYEQYF TGTGCCAGCAGCCTTAGGGGGGGGACGACCTACGAGCAGTACTTC
NA TRBJ2-7 NA TRBV15 CATSRDRSLNEQYF TGTGCCACCAGCAGAGATAGGAGTCTTAACGAGCAGTACTTC
NA TRBJ2-7 NA TRBV28 CASSFLTGGHEQYF TGTGCCAGCAGTTTCCTCACCGGGGGACACGAGCAGTACTTC
NA TRBJ1-2 NA TRBV19 CASSVQHRESGYTF TGTGCCAGTAGTGTCCAACACAGGGAGAGTGGCTACACCTTC
TRBD1 TRBJ1-4 NA TRBV19 CASSIVGGGEKLFF TGTGCCAGTAGTATAGTAGGGGGCGGTGAAAAACTGTTTTTT
NA TRBJ1-5 once TRBV3-1/TRBV3-2 CASSQDRTANQPQHF TGTGCCAGCAGCCAAGATAGGACAGCCAATCAGCCCCAGCATTTT
NA TRBJ1-6 NA TRBV2 CASSKSGPNNSPLHF TGTGCCAGCAGCAAGTCGGGTCCCAATAATTCACCCCTCCACTTT
TRBD2 TRBJ2-1 NA TRBV11-3 CASSPGLGGRGEQFF TGTGCCAGCAGCCCGGGACTAGGGGGGAGGGGTGAGCAGTTCTTC
NA TRBJ1-1 NA TRBV19 CASSIGEGTNTEAFF TGTGCCAGTAGTATAGGGGAGGGCACGAACACTGAAGCTTTCTTT
TRBD1 TRBJ1-1 NA TRBV30 CAWSTRRWTGRANTEAFF TGTGCCTGGAGTACACGAAGATGGACAGGGAGGGCGAACACTGAAGCTTTCTTT
NA TRBJ1-1 few TRBV6-6 CASGGLNTEAFF TGTGCCAGCGGTGGCTTGAACACTGAAGCTTTCTTT
NA TRBJ2-7 NA TRBV2 CASAAGRIYEQYF TGTGCCTCAGCAGCGGGCAGAATCTACGAGCAGTACTTC
TRBD2 TRBJ2-1 NA TRBV6-2/TRBV6-3 CASSYQRGGTYNEQFF TGTGCCAGCAGTTACCAGCGGGGGGGTACCTACAATGAGCAGTTCTTC
NA TRBJ1-1 once TRBV12-3/TRBV12-4 CASSRQRFTEAFF TGTGCCAGCAGTAGACAGCGCTTCACTGAAGCTTTCTTT
NA TRBJ2-4 NA TRBV12-3/TRBV12-4 CASSLAGNIQYF TGTGCCAGCAGTTTGGCAGGGAACATTCAGTACTTC
NA TRBJ1-6 NA TRBV5-1 CASSSGPARDSPLHF TGCGCCAGCAGCTCGGGCCCGGCCAGGGATTCACCCCTCCACTTT
TRBD1 TRBJ1-5 few TRBV9 CASSVGDRPSNQPQHF TGTGCCAGCAGCGTAGGGGACAGGCCTAGCAATCAGCCCCAGCATTTT
TRBD1 TRBJ1-4 NA TRBV6-6 CASSPPGQGGEKLFF TGTGCCAGCAGCCCTCCGGGACAGGGGGGTGAAAAACTGTTTTTT
TRBD1 TRBJ2-4 NA TRBV5-5 CASSSGDSRVGALNIQYF TGTGCCAGCAGCTCCGGGGACAGTAGAGTTGGGGCCTTAAACATTCAGTACTTC
NA TRBJ2-2 NA TRBV7-9 CASSFGVRELFF TGTGCCAGCAGCTTCGGGGTCCGGGAGCTGTTTTTT
NA TRBJ2-1 NA TRBV4-3 CASSQGTNTEQFF TGCGCCAGCAGCCAAGGCACTAACACTGAGCAGTTCTTC
NA TRBJ1-1 few TRBV6-5 CASSYSADTEAFF TGTGCCAGCAGTTACAGTGCGGACACTGAAGCTTTCTTT